The T cell receptor beta chain under discussion was sequenced for a study of T cell repertoires in cytomegalovirus infection. Overall study findings and caveats: Based on cumulative public TCR beta family frequency, carriers of CMV plus the relevant HLA were identified.

Points on this clonotype: Its target is unknown.

Via MiXCR, TCRdb re-called the reads, giving one row per CDR3 protein. The data contain roughly 500,000 distinct CDR3 sequences, about 15% of them singletons. The V gene's germline CDR1 is SEHNR and CDR2 FQNEAQ (reference sequence). This CDR3 has 20 residues. The J segment lost 8 bases and the V segment lost 5 bases, leaving 21 bases of the junction unmatched. This sequence was found in a human donor in good health (CMV status not recorded). Some clones in this sample may be carry-over from other donors' samples. The chain couples TRBV7-9 to TRBJ2-1; 13 bases are a match to TRBD2. The sequenced sample was CD8+ T cells from PBMCs. The CDR3 DNA reads TGTGCCAGCAGCCCCCAAGGAACTAGCGGGAGGGCCCGAGGGTTTTATGAGCAGTTCTTC. This translates into CASSPQGTSGRARGFYEQFF.